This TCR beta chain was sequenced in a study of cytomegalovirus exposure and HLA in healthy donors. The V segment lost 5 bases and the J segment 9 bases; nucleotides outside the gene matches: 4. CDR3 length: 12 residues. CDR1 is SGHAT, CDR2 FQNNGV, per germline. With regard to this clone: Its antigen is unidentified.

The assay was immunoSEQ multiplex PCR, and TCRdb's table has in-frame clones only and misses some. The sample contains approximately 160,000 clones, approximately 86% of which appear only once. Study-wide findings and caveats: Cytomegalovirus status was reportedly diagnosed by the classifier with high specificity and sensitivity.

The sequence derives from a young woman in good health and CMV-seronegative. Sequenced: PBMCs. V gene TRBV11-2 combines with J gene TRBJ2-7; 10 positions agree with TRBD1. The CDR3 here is CASSLDRGPQYF. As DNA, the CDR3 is TGTGCCAGCAGCCTCGACAGGGGGCCGCAGTACTTC.